What follows are 21 T cell receptor beta chains derived from one specimen sequenced in a study of blood T cell repertoires in COVID-19. The repertoire was sequenced with immunoSEQ multiplex PCR; TCRdb's copy has only in-frame clones and lacks some. The sample has 350,000 to 400,000 clones, more than 75% seen once. The sample comprised PBMCs or T cells enriched from blood (not recorded which). All receptors derive from a woman aged 30 to 39 with acute COVID-19.

J is TRBJ2-1 and V is TRBV9; 7 nucleotides match TRBD1. Germline V gene sequence: CDR1 SGDLS, CDR2 YYNGEE. Trimming at V came to 0 bases and at J to 10 bases, leaving 4 bases not matched to a gene. The CDR3 is made up of 13 amino acids. CDR3 sequence (DNA): TGTGCCAGCAGCGTAGGACAGGGAAGGGAGCAGTTCTTC. Translated: CASSVGQGREQFF.

The genes are TRBV19 and TRBJ1-6, with 11 positions matching TRBD1. Trimming took 6 bases from V and 5 from J; bases not matched to a gene: 9. CDR3 length: 17 amino acids. The germline CDR1 and CDR2 sequences are LNHDA and SQIVND (reference sequence). The chain's CDR3 is CASSPYGQGADNSPLHF. Here the CDR3 DNA reads TGTGCCAGTAGCCCCTATGGACAGGGGGCAGATAATTCACCCCTCCACTTT.

The rearrangement uses TRBV7-2 and TRBJ1-1; D call uncertain. The V gene's germline CDR1 is SGHTA and CDR2 FQGNSA. The CDR3 consists of 14 residues. V lost 2 bases to trimming and J lost 4 bases, with 11 bases between them. The CDR3 here is CASSLISAGTEAFF. Here the CDR3 DNA reads TGTGCCAGCAGCTTAATCTCAGCGGGCACTGAAGCTTTCTTT.

Details on this clone: The sample carries other DNA sequences with the same CDR3. V is TRBV7-2 and J is TRBJ2-3, with TRBD2 identical over 9 bases. CDR1 and CDR2 from the germline V gene are SGHTA and FQGNSA. The J segment lost 6 bases and the V segment lost 1 base, leaving 2 bases of the junction unmatched. The CDR3 contains 14 residues. CDR3 region: CASSLGGGADTQYF. CDR3 nucleotides: TGTGCCAGCAGCTTAGGCGGGGGGGCGGATACGCAGTATTTT.

The chain carries TRBV29-1 and TRBJ1-2; TRBD1 matches at 7 bases. After removal of 6 bases from V and 5 bases from J, the junction contained 6 bases not matched to a gene. Per germline, CDR1 SQVTM and CDR2 ANQGSEA. This CDR3 region has 12 residues. Written as DNA, the CDR3 is TGCAGCGTACCGACAGGGAGGTATGGCTACACCTTC. Amino acid sequence: CSVPTGRYGYTF.

This clone was seen just once. The genes are TRBV11-2 and TRBJ1-2; D possibly corresponds to TRBD1 (5 bases). CDR1 and CDR2 (germline): SGHAT, FQNNGV. This CDR3 is built from 15 residues. Trimming shortened V by 3 bases and J by 8 bases, and 19 bases separated the two germline ends. CDR3 loop: CASSFGGLELHGYTF. CDR3 nucleotides: TGTGCCAGCAGCTTTGGGGGACTAGAGCTCCACGGCTACACCTTC.

V gene TRBV2 combines with J gene TRBJ2-3, with D possibly being TRBD1 (5 bases). CDR1 and CDR2 from the germline V gene are SNHLY and FYNNEI. Deletions cut 1 base from V and 7 bases from J, with 15 bases between. The CDR3 extends over 15 amino acids. The CDR3 region has the DNA TGTGCCAGCAGTGAAGAAACAGGTCAATCTAATACGCAGTATTTT. Translation gives CASSEETGQSNTQYF.

In its sample, this clone was seen a few times. This chain uses TRBV4-1 with TRBJ2-7; 8 bases align to TRBD1. Germline values: CDR1 MGHRA, CDR2 YSYEKL. The CDR3 totals 15 residues. With 5 bases clipped from V and 4 bases from J, the junction kept 10 bases outside the gene matches. The CDR3 DNA is TGCGCCAGCAGCAAAACCGGGACAGGTGCTTACGAGCAGTACTTC. It translates to CASSKTGTGAYEQYF.

The CDR3 region has the DNA TGTGCCAGCAGCCAAGGGGGGCTCACAGATACGCAGTATTTT. Amino acid sequence: CASSQGGLTDTQYF. The chain recombines TRBV3-1 (or the pseudogene TRBV3-2) with TRBJ2-3; D possibly corresponds to TRBD1 (6 bases). The V gene lost 1 base and the J gene lost 2 bases, with 7 bases spanning the gap. This CDR3 is 14 amino acids long. From germline, CDR1 is LGHDT and CDR2 YNNKEL (reference sequence).

This clone was recorded once. The CDR3 spells CAWSLVAGSTDTQYF. The CDR3 bases are TGTGCCTGGAGTCTTGTAGCGGGGAGCACAGATACGCAGTATTTT. The rearrangement links TRBV30 to TRBJ2-3; TRBD2 aligns across 8 bases. The V gene end was trimmed by 2 bases and the J gene end by 0 bases; junction bases not matched to a gene: 4. This CDR3 contains 15 residues. Germline CDR1 reads GTSNPN; CDR2 reads SVGIG (reference sequence).

The rearrangement uses TRBV11-3 and TRBJ2-6; no clear D. The length of the CDR3 is 17 residues. From germline, CDR1 is SGHNT and CDR2 YENEEA. Trimming took 4 bases from V and 0 from J, leaving 13 bases between them. The chain's CDR3 is CASSSGGSYSGANVLTF. The CDR3 coding sequence is TGTGCCAGCAGCTCCGGCGGAAGCTACTCTGGGGCCAACGTCCTGACTTTC. Full variable domain (rest looked up from reference TRBV11-3 and TRBJ2-6): EAGVVQSPRYKIIEKKQPVAFWCNPISGHNTLYWYLQNLGQGPELLIRYENEEAVDDSQLPKDRFSAERLKGVDSTLKIQPAELGDSAVYLCASSSGGSYSGANVLTFGAGSRLTVL.

For the CDR3, the DNA is TGTGCCAGCAGCCGTAGGGGGCGGACTAATGAAAAACTGTTTTTT. Translation gives CASSRRGRTNEKLFF. The rearrangement uses TRBV3-1 (or the pseudogene TRBV3-2) and TRBJ1-4; 7 bases align to TRBD1. Germline values: CDR1 LGHDT, CDR2 YNNKEL (reference sequence). The J segment lost 2 bases and the V segment lost 4 bases, leaving 4 bases of the junction unmatched. The CDR3 extends over 15 amino acids.

This clone came up a few times. This chain links TRBV29-1 with TRBJ1-1; D is unresolved. Deletions cut 0 bases from V and 3 bases from J, with 5 bases between. This CDR3 has 12 amino acids. CDR1 is SQVTM, CDR2 ANQGSEA, per germline. Here the CDR3 reads CSVEDIDTEAFF. The CDR3 DNA follows: TGCAGCGTTGAAGATATTGACACTGAAGCTTTCTTT.

The chain combines TRBV9 with TRBJ1-1; the D gene is possibly TRBD1 (5 bases). The V end was cut by 0 bases, the J end by 5 bases, with 11 bases between. The CDR3 runs to 14 residues. Germline assignment: CDR1 SGDLS and CDR2 YYNGEE. CDR3 loop: CASSVGVGGTEAFF. The CDR3 region has the DNA TGTGCCAGCAGCGTAGGAGTCGGGGGTACTGAAGCTTTCTTT.

The rearrangement uses TRBV5-1 and TRBJ1-4; the match to TRBD1 covers 7 bases. Germline V lookup: CDR1 SGHRS, CDR2 YFSETQ. The CDR3 covers 16 residues. V gave up 4 bases and J gave up 0 bases; unmatched junction bases: 6. CDR3 nucleotide sequence: TGCGCCAGCAGCAGACGACAGGGCGCAACTAATGAAAAACTGTTTTTT. Its translation is CASSRRQGATNEKLFF.

V usage is TRBV5-8 and J usage is TRBJ1-2; tentative D call: TRBD1 (6 bases). CDR1 is SGHTS, CDR2 YDEGEE, per germline. CDR3 length: 17 amino acids. V gave up 4 bases and J gave up 5 bases, with 24 bases separating them. The CDR3 DNA follows: TGTGCCAGCAGCCGTACAGGGATTGGTATTGGGCTATATGGCTACACCTTC. It translates to CASSRTGIGIGLYGYTF.

The chain carries TRBV2 and TRBJ1-2; the D gene is possibly TRBD1 (6 bases). This CDR3 contains 14 residues. CDR1 SNHLY and CDR2 FYNNEI come from the germline V gene. V was pared by 8 bases and J by 4 bases, with 17 bases between. The CDR3 nucleotides read TGTGCCAGCTCCCCACAGGGAGGGGGCTATGGCTACACCTTC. Its protein product is CASSPQGGGYGYTF.

The chain carries TRBV24-1 and TRBJ2-2; D not certain. Trimming shortened V by 1 base and J by 6 bases, and 5 bases separated the two germline ends. Germline CDR1 and CDR2: KGHDR and SFDVKD. This CDR3 region has 13 residues. The CDR3 region has the DNA TGTGCCACCAGTGATTTCTCCCCCGGGGAGCTGTTTTTT. It encodes CATSDFSPGELFF.

The genes are TRBV29-1 and TRBJ1-2, with D uncertain. Germline V gives CDR1 SQVTM, CDR2 ANQGSEA. The CDR3 covers 13 residues. The ends were cut back, 6 bases at V and 4 bases at J, with 15 bases in the middle. CDR3 nucleotide sequence: TGCAGCGTCTGGCGTGGGGAGGGCTATGGCTACACCTTC. It translates to CSVWRGEGYGYTF.

This clone showed up just once. This rearrangement joins TRBV6-5 to TRBJ1-1, with 10 bases identical to TRBD1. The CDR3 length is 15 residues. V trimming: 5 bases; J trimming: 4 bases; junction bases outside the gene matches: 7. Germline CDR1 is MNHEY and CDR2 is SVGAGI. CDR3 in DNA: TGTGCCAGCAGTCGTCCCGGGACAGGGGTCACTGAAGCTTTCTTT. Translated, it gives CASSRPGTGVTEAFF.

This clone appeared a few times. V and J are TRBV4-2 and TRBJ2-1, with 9 bases identical to TRBD2. From germline, CDR1 is LGHNA and CDR2 YNFKEQ. Germline trimming cut 0 bases from V and 8 bases from J; bases unmatched to any gene: 11. This CDR3 region has 17 residues. The CDR3 loop reads CASSQDGTRGGHDEQFF. CDR3 sequence (DNA): TGTGCCAGCAGCCAAGATGGGACGCGGGGGGGCCACGATGAGCAGTTCTTC.